This T cell receptor beta chain is from a study of blood T cell repertoires in COVID-19. The CDR3 covers 15 residues. The V gene end was trimmed by 5 bases and the J gene end by 9 bases; junction bases not matched to a gene: 11. Germline CDR1 and CDR2: LGHDT and YNNKEL (reference sequence). Data came from immunoSEQ multiplex PCR; TCRdb stores just in-frame clones and leaves some out. The sample has approximately 190,000 clones; 80% are singletons. This chain uses TRBV3-1 (or the pseudogene TRBV3-2) with TRBJ2-1; 9 nucleotides align to TRBD1. The TCR originated in a man aged 55 to 70 with acute or convalescent COVID-19. The sequenced sample was peripheral blood. In nucleotides, the CDR3 is TGTGCCAGCAGCAGGCCGGGACAGGGTTGGGGTGAGCAGTTCTTC. Translation gives CASSRPGQGWGEQFF.